Below are 22 T cell receptor beta chains sequenced from a single sample in a study of T cells in localized non-small cell lung cancer. Using immunoSEQ multiplex PCR, the repertoire was profiled, and TCRdb retains in-frame clones only, with some absent. This sample has around 2,200 clones, with roughly 26% found just once. Material: normal lung tissue next to the tumor, obtained before any cancer treatment. Source of these receptors: a woman aged 35 to 70 with stage I lung adenocarcinoma.

V gene TRBV1 combines with J gene TRBJ1-1. TRBV1 is described as a pseudogene. There are 16 residues in the CDR3. CDR3 in DNA: TGCGCCAGCAGCCACGGAGTGACTAACATGAACACTGAAGCTTTCTTT. This translates into CASSHGVTNMNTEAFF.

V gene TRBV29-1 combines with J gene TRBJ1-5; D gene unclear. This CDR3 spans 13 amino acids. The V end was cut by 1 base, the J end by 0 bases, with 4 bases between. CDR1 is SQVTM and CDR2 is ANQGSEA in the germline V gene. DNA for the CDR3: TGCAGCGTTGAAGTTAATAGCAATCAGCCCCAGCATTTT. It specifies CSVEVNSNQPQHF.

Only a few counts were recorded for this clone. The J gene is TRBJ1-2, the V gene TRBV11-3; TRBD1 is a possible D gene (6 bases). There are 16 residues in the CDR3. From germline, CDR1 is SGHNT and CDR2 YENEEA. V shed 3 bases and J shed 2 bases, with 16 bases lying between them. CDR3: CASSFGPRTVNYGYTF. As DNA, the CDR3 is TGTGCCAGCAGCTTCGGCCCCCGGACAGTAAACTATGGCTACACCTTC.

The CDR3 here is CSVEGAGAGNTIYF. Written as DNA, the CDR3 is TGCAGCGTTGAAGGAGCAGGGGCTGGAAACACCATATATTTT. The chain is built from TRBV29-1 and TRBJ1-3; possibly TRBD1 for D (6 bases). The CDR3 runs to 14 residues. V was clipped by 1 base and J by 2 bases, with 9 bases between them. Germline V CDR1 and CDR2: SQVTM, ANQGSEA.

The V and J genes are TRBV6-8 and TRBJ1-5; D is unresolved. Trimming took 7 bases from V and 4 from J, leaving 14 bases between them. Per germline, CDR1 MNHGY and CDR2 SAAAGT. The CDR3 runs 14 residues. The CDR3 loop is CASMSHGRNQPQHF. CDR3 coding DNA: TGTGCCAGCATGAGCCACGGGAGGAATCAGCCCCAGCATTTT.

This clone was seen a few times. The genes are TRBV1 and TRBJ2-3; TRBD2, the table's D call, was not compared with the DNA. TRBV1 is a known pseudogene. This CDR3 region has 16 residues. This chain's CDR3 is CASSPNSGGSTDTQYF. The CDR3, as DNA: TGCGCCAGCAGCCCAAATAGCGGCGGGAGCACAGATACGCAGTATTTT.

The gene calls are TRBV11-3 and TRBJ1-4, with 9 bases fitting TRBD1. The CDR3 covers 16 residues. V was clipped by 5 bases and J by 7 bases; unmatched bases: 11. CDR1 SGHNT and CDR2 YENEEA come from the germline V gene. CDR3 in amino acids: CASSTRDRVVTEKLFF. CDR3 in DNA: TGTGCCAGCAGCACCCGGGACAGGGTAGTTACTGAAAAACTGTTTTTT.

This clone appeared a few times. The chain carries TRBV9 and TRBJ2-1; D could derive from TRBD1 or TRBD2 (6 bases each). The CDR3 totals 17 residues. The V end was cut by 6 bases, the J end by 3 bases, with 22 bases between. Per germline, CDR1 SGDLS and CDR2 YYNGEE. CDR3 sequence: CASILRRGAPDYNEQFF. The CDR3 region has the DNA TGTGCCAGCATTTTGAGAAGGGGGGCTCCCGACTACAATGAGCAGTTCTTC.

V is TRBV5-1 and J is TRBJ2-5, with 14 bases identical to TRBD2. The length of the CDR3 is 17 residues. After removal of 4 bases from V and 3 bases from J, the junction contained 8 bases not matched to a gene. Per the germline V gene, CDR1 is SGHRS and CDR2 is YFSETQ. This CDR3 is CASSKGLAGAGEETQYF. Written as DNA, the CDR3 is TGCGCCAGCAGCAAGGGACTAGCGGGGGCGGGAGAAGAGACCCAGTACTTC.

In this sample, this clone turned up once. The J gene is TRBJ2-3, the V gene TRBV14; D gene unclear. The V and J ends lost 1 base and 2 bases respectively, with 7 bases between them. This CDR3 is built from 14 residues. The germline CDR1 and CDR2 sequences are SGHDN and FVKESK. This chain's CDR3 is CASSQGRHTDTQYF. The CDR3 region has the DNA TGTGCCAGCAGCCAAGGGCGGCACACAGATACGCAGTATTTT.

By share, this clone ranks as medium-sized. The V and J genes are TRBV6-1 and TRBJ1-5; D gene ambiguous. Trimming cost V 1 base and J 9 bases, with 10 bases left between them. This CDR3 contains 13 residues. Per the germline V gene, CDR1 is MNHNS and CDR2 is SASEGT. The CDR3 here is CASSEGAPGPQHF. The CDR3 DNA reads as TGTGCCAGCAGTGAAGGGGCGCCCGGGCCCCAGCATTTT.

The chain joins TRBV19 to TRBJ2-5; 8 bases fit TRBD1. The CDR3 loop spans 13 amino acids. Per the germline V gene, CDR1 is LNHDA and CDR2 is SQIVND (reference sequence). After removal of 10 bases from V and 2 bases from J, the junction contained 6 bases not matched to a gene. DNA of the CDR3: TGTGCCACCAAAGGACAGGGACAAGAGACCCAGTACTTC. Its translation is CATKGQGQETQYF. Full variable domain (remainder filled in from reference TRBV19 and TRBJ2-5): DGGITQSPKYLFRKEGQNVTLSCEQNLNHDAMYWYRQDPGQGLRLIYYSQIVNDFQKGDIAEGYSVSREKKESFPLTVTSAQKNPTAFYLCATKGQGQETQYFGPGTRLLVL.

The rearrangement links TRBV28 to TRBJ1-1; 8 nucleotides match TRBD1. The CDR3 runs to 15 residues. Trimming removed 6 bases from V and 3 bases from J; junction bases left unmatched: 9. Germline V CDR1 and CDR2: MDHEN, SYDVKM. CDR3 sequence (DNA): TGTGCCAGCAGGGTCCCGGACAGGGTATACACTGAAGCTTTCTTT. Translated: CASRVPDRVYTEAFF.

This clone was counted only a few times. This chain uses TRBV11-3 with TRBJ1-2; tentative D call: TRBD1 (5 bases). Germline V CDR1 and CDR2: SGHNT, YENEEA. The CDR3 runs to 14 residues. With 1 base removed from V and 1 base from J, the gap between germline ends came to 7 bases. DNA for the CDR3: TGTGCCAGCAGCTTAGGGGGCAGTAACTATGGCTACACCTTC. Amino acids: CASSLGGSNYGYTF.

In this sample, this clone is medium-sized. The gene calls are TRBV11-3 and TRBJ2-5, with 8 bases identical to TRBD2. CDR3 length equals 16 residues. Germline V CDR1 and CDR2: SGHNT, YENEEA. V shed 4 bases, J shed 5 bases, and the junction held 12 bases outside the gene matches. CDR3 amino acids: CASSSLAVESGETQYF. In DNA form, the CDR3 reads TGTGCCAGCAGCTCACTAGCGGTTGAGAGCGGGGAGACCCAGTACTTC.

V usage is TRBV30 and J usage is TRBJ2-1; D is unresolved. Germline loops: CDR1 GTSNPN, CDR2 SVGIG (reference sequence). The CDR3 runs 12 residues. V was cut by 2 bases and J by 5 bases, with 7 bases left in between. Written as DNA, the CDR3 is TGTGCCTGGAGTCGAGAGAACAATGAGCAGTTCTTC. Amino acid sequence: CAWSRENNEQFF.

The chain couples TRBV11-3 to TRBJ1-1; D is possibly TRBD1 (6 bases). The germline gives CDR1 SGHNT, CDR2 YENEEA. The CDR3 loop spans 14 amino acids. The V end was cut by 1 base, the J end by 3 bases, with 9 bases between. The CDR3 loop reads CASSLGAGDTEAFF. CDR3 in DNA: TGTGCCAGCAGCTTAGGGGCAGGGGACACTGAAGCTTTCTTT.

The gene calls are TRBV28 and TRBJ1-2; TRBD1 is a possible D gene (6 bases). The germline CDR1 and CDR2 sequences are MDHEN and SYDVKM. The CDR3 length is 18 residues. Trimming removed 8 bases from V and 4 bases from J, with 29 bases in between. CDR3 in amino acids: CASLPNRIDRTDGYGYTF. In DNA, the CDR3 is TGTGCCAGCCTCCCCAACCGAATCGACAGGACTGATGGCTATGGCTACACCTTC.

This clone has more than one count but fewer than ten. This chain links TRBV6-8 with TRBJ2-1; 12 bases align to TRBD2. Germline V lookup: CDR1 MNHGY, CDR2 SAAAGT. This CDR3 has 16 residues. V shed 5 bases, J shed 4 bases, and the junction held 6 bases outside the gene matches. Written as DNA, the CDR3 is TGTGCCAGCAGTAAACTAGCGGGGGGTCGATACAATGAGCAGTTCTTC. Translating gives CASSKLAGGRYNEQFF.

DNA of the CDR3: TGTGCCAGCAGCCAGGGACAGGGGGCTGACGGCTACACCTTC. Protein: CASSQGQGADGYTF. This rearrangement joins TRBV11-3 to TRBJ1-2; TRBD1 matches 12 bases. Germline loops: CDR1 SGHNT, CDR2 YENEEA. V lost 5 bases to trimming and J lost 8 bases; unmatched junction nucleotides: 6. The CDR3 contains 14 residues. Full variable domain (outside the CDR3, taken from reference TRBV11-3 and TRBJ1-2): EAGVVQSPRYKIIEKKQPVAFWCNPISGHNTLYWYLQNLGQGPELLIRYENEEAVDDSQLPKDRFSAERLKGVDSTLKIQPAELGDSAVYLCASSQGQGADGYTFGSGTRLTVV.

This clone is medium-sized (0.01 to 0.1%). The rearrangement links TRBV11-3 to TRBJ2-5, with D perhaps matching TRBD1 (6 bases). Trimming removed 5 bases from V and 5 bases from J, with 15 bases in between. The V gene's germline CDR1 is SGHNT and CDR2 YENEEA. The length of the CDR3 is 14 residues. The CDR3 sequence is CASSPTGLMETQYF. CDR3 DNA sequence: TGTGCCAGCAGCCCTACAGGGTTAATGGAGACCCAGTACTTC.

The chain links TRBV6-8 to TRBJ1-5; maybe TRBD1 (6 bases). Germline V gene data show CDR1 as MNHGY and CDR2 as SAAAGT. CDR3 length: 13 amino acids. V shed 2 bases and J shed 5 bases, with 7 bases lying between them. CDR3 loop: CASSYPGDQPQHF. DNA for the CDR3: TGTGCCAGCAGTTACCCAGGGGATCAGCCCCAGCATTTT.